This T cell receptor beta chain was obtained from a study of response to subunit inactivated influenza vaccine. From germline, CDR1 is SGHTA and CDR2 FQGNSA. V was clipped by 5 bases and J by 10 bases, with 16 bases between them. There are 13 residues in the CDR3. TCRdb analysed the RT-PCR reads with MiXCR anew, one entry per CDR3 protein. Found here are about 620,000 distinct CDR3 sequences, about 10% of them singletons; the top ten hold 9.5% to 12%. The table lists this clonotype with many counts. Its antigen is undetermined. Findings and caveats of the study: There was a suggestion from the authors that each seasonal influenza vaccination recruits few new T cells.

The same data also contributed to another study, on T cells expressing NK-cell markers. That source adds: With UMIs, 5'RACE template switching was used to make TCR beta cDNA. Serological testing identified seven of the eight sequenced donors as HCMV-seropositive and one as seronegative. Once again these clonotypes came out on top in the CD3+CD56-NKG2C+ fraction of several donors.

This specimen was PBMCs from blood, taken on the day of vaccination. The sequence was collected from a man aged 50 to 60 who received an inactivated influenza vaccine. The chain joins TRBV7-2 to TRBJ2-3; D is possibly TRBD2 (5 bases). DNA of the CDR3: TGTGCCAGCAGCGGCGCAAGAGCGGAAGCGCAGTATTTT. As protein: CASSGARAEAQYF.